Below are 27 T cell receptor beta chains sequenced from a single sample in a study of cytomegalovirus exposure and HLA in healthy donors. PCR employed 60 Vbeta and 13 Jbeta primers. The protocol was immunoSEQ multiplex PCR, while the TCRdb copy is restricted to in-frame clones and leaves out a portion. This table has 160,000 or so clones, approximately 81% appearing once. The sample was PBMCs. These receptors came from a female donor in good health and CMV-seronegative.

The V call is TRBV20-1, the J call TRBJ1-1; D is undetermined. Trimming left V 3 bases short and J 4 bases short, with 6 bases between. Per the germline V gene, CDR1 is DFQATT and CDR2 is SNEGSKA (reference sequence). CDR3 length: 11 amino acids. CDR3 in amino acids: CSASGSTEAFF. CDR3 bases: TGCAGTGCTAGTGGGAGCACTGAAGCTTTCTTT.

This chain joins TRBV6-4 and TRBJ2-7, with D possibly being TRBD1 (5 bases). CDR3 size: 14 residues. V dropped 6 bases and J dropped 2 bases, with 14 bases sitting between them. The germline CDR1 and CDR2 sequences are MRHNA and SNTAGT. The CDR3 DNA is TGTGCCAGCAGCCGACAGCTTCCTACCTACGAGCAGTACTTC. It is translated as CASSRQLPTYEQYF.

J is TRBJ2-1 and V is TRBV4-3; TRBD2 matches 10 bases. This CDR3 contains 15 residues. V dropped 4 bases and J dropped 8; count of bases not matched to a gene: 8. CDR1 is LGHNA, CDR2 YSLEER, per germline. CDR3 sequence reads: CASSPKSGGADEQFF. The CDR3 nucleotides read TGCGCCAGCAGCCCCAAGAGCGGGGGGGCCGATGAGCAGTTCTTC.

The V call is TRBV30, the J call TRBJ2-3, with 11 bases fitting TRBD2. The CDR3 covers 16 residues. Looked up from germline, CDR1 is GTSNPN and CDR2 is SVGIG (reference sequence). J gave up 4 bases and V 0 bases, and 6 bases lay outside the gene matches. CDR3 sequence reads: CAWSVLLAGGSDTQYF. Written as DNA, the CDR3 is TGTGCCTGGAGTGTACTCCTAGCGGGGGGCTCAGATACGCAGTATTTT.

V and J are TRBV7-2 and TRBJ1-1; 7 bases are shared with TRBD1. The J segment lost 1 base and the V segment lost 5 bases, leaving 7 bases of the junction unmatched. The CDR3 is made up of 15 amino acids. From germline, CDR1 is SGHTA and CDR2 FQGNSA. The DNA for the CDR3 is TGTGCCAGCAGCCCAAACCGGGACAGGAACACTGAAGCTTTCTTT. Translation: CASSPNRDRNTEAFF.

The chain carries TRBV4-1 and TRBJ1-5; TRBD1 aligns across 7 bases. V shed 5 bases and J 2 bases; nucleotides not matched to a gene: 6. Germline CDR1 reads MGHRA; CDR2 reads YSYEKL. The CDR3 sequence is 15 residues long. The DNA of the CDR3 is TGCGCCAGCAGCTGGGGACAGACTGGCAATCAGCCCCAGCATTTT. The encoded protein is CASSWGQTGNQPQHF.

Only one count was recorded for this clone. CDR3 nucleotide sequence: TGTGCCAGCAGCCTCCGGGTCTCCTACAATGAGCAGTTCTTC. Residues: CASSLRVSYNEQFF. The chain has TRBV5-5 and TRBJ2-1; the D is unclear. The CDR3 has 14 residues. Germline CDR1 SGHKS, CDR2 YYEKEE (reference sequence). V was pared by 4 bases and J by 0 bases, with 8 bases between.

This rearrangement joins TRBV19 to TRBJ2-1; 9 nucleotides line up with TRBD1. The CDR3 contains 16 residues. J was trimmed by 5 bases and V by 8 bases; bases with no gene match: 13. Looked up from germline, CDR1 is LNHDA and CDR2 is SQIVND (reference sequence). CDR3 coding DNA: TGTGCCAGTGGGTCGTCCCGGGACAGGGACCACAATGAGCAGTTCTTC. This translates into CASGSSRDRDHNEQFF.

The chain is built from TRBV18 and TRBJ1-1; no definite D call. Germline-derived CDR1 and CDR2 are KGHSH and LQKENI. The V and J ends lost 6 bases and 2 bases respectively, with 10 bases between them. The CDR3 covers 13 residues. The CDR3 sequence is CASSRISNTEAFF. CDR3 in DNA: TGTGCCAGCTCCCGAATCAGTAACACTGAAGCTTTCTTT. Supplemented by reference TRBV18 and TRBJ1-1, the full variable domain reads NAGVMQNPRHLVRRRGQEARLRCSPMKGHSHVYWYRQLPEEGLKFMVYLQKENIIDESGMPKERFSAEFPKEGPSILRIQQVVRGDSAAYFCASSRISNTEAFFGQGTRLTVV.

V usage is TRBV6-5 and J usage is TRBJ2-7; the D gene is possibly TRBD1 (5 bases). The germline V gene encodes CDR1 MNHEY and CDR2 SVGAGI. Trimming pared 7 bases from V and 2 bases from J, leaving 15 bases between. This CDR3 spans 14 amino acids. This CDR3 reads CASNYRQQTYEQYF. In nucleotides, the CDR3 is TGTGCCAGCAATTATAGACAGCAGACCTACGAGCAGTACTTC.

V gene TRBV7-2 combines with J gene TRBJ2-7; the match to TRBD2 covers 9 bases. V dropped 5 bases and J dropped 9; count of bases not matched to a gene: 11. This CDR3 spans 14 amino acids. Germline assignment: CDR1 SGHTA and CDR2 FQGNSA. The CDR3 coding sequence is TGTGCCAGCAGCCCAAGGGTGACTAGCGGCGGGCAGTACTTC. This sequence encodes CASSPRVTSGGQYF.

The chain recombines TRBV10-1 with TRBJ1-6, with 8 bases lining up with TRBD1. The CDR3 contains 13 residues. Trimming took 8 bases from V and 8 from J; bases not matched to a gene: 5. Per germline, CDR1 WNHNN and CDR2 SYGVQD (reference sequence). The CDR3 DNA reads TGCGCCAGCCAAGGACAGGGCGATTCACCCCTCCACTTT. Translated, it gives CASQGQGDSPLHF.

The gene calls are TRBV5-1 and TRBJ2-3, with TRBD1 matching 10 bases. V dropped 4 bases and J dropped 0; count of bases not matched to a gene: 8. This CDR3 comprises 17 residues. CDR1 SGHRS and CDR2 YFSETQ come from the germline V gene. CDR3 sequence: CASSRTGGGSSTDTQYF. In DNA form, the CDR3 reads TGCGCCAGCAGCCGGACAGGGGGTGGATCTAGCACAGATACGCAGTATTTT.

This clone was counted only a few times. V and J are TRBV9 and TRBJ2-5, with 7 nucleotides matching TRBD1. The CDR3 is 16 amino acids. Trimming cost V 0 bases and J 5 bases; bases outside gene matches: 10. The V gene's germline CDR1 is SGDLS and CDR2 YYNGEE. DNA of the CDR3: TGTGCCAGCAGCGTAGACGGTAGCCCCAGGGGGGAGACCCAGTACTTC. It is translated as CASSVDGSPRGETQYF.

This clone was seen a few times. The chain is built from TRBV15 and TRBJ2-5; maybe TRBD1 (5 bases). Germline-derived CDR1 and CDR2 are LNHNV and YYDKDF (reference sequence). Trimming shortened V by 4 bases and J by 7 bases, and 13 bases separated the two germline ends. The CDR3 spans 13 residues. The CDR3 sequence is CATSKGPSGTQYF. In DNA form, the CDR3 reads TGTGCCACCAGCAAGGGGCCCTCGGGGACCCAGTACTTC. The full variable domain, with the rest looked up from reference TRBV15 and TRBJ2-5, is DAMVIQNPRYQVTQFGKPVTLSCSQTLNHNVMYWYQQKSSQAPKLLFHYYDKDFNNEADTPDNFQSRRPNTSFCFLDIRSPGLGDTAMYLCATSKGPSGTQYFGPGTRLLVL.

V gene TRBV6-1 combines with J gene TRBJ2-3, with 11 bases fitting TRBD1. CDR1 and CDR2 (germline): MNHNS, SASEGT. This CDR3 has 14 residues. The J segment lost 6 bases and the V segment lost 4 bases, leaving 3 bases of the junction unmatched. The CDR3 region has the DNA TGTGCCAGCAGTGTAGGGACAGGGGGGGATACGCAGTATTTT. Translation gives CASSVGTGGDTQYF.

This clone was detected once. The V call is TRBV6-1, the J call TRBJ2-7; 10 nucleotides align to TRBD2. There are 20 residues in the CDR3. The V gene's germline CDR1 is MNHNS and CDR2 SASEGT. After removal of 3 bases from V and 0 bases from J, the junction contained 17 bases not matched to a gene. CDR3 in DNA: TGTGCCAGCAGTGAGGACGAGCTGGGACTAGCGAGTTCCAGCTCCTACGAGCAGTACTTC. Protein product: CASSEDELGLASSSSYEQYF.

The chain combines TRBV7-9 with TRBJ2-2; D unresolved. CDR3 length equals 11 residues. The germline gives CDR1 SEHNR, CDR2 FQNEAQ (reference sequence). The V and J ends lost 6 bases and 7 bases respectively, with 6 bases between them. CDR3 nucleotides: TGTGCCAGCAGGACTTACGGGGAGCTGTTTTTT. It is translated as CASRTYGELFF.

CDR3 loop: CASSLGGESYEQYF. In DNA form, the CDR3 reads TGTGCCAGCAGCTTAGGGGGAGAATCTTACGAGCAGTACTTC. V is TRBV11-3 and J is TRBJ2-7; perhaps TRBD2 as D (5 bases). Trimming left V 1 base short and J 4 bases short, with 11 bases between. Germline loops: CDR1 SGHNT, CDR2 YENEEA. The CDR3 spans 14 residues.

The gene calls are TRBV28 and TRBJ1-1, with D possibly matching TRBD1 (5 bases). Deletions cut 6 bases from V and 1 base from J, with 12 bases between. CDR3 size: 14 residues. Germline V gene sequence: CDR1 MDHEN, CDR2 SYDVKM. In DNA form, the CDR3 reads TGTGCCAGCAGAGATGTAAGGGGGAACACTGAAGCTTTCTTT. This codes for CASRDVRGNTEAFF.

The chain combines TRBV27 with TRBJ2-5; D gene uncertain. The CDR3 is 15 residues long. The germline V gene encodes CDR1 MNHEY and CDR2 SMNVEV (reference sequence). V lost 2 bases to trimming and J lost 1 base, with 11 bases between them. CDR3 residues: CASSLTSIRQETQYF. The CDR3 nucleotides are TGTGCCAGCAGTTTAACATCGATCCGCCAAGAGACCCAGTACTTC.

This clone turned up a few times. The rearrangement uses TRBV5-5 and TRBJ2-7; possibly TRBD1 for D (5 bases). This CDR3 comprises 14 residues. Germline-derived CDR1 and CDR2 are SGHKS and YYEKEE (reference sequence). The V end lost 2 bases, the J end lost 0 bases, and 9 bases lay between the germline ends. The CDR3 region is CASSLHRSSYEQYF. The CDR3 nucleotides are TGTGCCAGCAGCTTACACAGGAGCTCCTACGAGCAGTACTTC.

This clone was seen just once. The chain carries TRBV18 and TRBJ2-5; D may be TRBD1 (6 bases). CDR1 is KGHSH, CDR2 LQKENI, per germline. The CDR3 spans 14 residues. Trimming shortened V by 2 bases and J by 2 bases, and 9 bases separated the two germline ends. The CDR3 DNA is TGTGCCAGCTCACCAGGACAGACTCAAGAGACCCAGTACTTC. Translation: CASSPGQTQETQYF.

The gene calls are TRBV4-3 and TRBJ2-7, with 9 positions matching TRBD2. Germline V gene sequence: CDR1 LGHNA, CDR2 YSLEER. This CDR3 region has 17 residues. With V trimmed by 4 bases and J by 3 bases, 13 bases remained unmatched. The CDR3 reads CASSPYPRGGGGYEQYF. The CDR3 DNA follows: TGCGCCAGCAGCCCCTACCCTAGAGGCGGGGGGGGCTACGAGCAGTACTTC.

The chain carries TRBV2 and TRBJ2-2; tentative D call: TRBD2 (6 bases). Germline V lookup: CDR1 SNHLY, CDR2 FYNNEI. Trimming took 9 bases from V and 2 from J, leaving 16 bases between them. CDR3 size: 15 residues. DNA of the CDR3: TGTGCCAGTATGGTTGGGCGGGGCAACACCGGGGAGCTGTTTTTT. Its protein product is CASMVGRGNTGELFF. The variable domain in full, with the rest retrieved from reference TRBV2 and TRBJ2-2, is EPEVTQTPSHQVTQMGQEVILRCVPISNHLYFYWYRQILGQKVEFLVSFYNNEISEKSEIFDDQFSVERPDGSNFTLKIRSTKLEDSAMYFCASMVGRGNTGELFFGEGSRLTVL.

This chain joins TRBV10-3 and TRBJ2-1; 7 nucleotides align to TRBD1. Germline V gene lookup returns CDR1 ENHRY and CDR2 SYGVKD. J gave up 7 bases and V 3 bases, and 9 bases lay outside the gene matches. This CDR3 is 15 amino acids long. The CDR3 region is CAISDPNRGGNEQFF. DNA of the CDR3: TGTGCCATCAGTGACCCCAACAGGGGTGGGAATGAGCAGTTCTTC.

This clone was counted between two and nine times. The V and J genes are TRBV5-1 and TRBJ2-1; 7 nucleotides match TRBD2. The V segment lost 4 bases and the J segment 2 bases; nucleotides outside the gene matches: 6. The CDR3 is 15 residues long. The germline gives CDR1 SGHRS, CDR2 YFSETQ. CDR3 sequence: CASSRSGGTYNEQFF. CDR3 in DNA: TGCGCCAGCAGCCGCTCGGGAGGTACCTACAATGAGCAGTTCTTC.